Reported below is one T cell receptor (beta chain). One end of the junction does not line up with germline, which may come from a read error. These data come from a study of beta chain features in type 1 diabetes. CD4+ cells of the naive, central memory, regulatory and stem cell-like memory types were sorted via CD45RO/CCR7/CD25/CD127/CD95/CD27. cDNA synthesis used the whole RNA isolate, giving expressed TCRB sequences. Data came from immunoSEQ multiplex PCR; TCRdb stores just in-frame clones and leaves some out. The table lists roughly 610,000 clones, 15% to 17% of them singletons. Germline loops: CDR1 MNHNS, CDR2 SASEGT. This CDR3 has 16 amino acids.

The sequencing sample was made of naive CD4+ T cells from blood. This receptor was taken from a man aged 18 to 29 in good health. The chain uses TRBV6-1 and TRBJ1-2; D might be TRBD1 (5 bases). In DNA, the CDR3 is TGTGCCAGCAGTGAAAACCCCGGGACTGCTAACTACGGCTACACCTTC. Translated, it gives CASSENPGTANYGYTF.